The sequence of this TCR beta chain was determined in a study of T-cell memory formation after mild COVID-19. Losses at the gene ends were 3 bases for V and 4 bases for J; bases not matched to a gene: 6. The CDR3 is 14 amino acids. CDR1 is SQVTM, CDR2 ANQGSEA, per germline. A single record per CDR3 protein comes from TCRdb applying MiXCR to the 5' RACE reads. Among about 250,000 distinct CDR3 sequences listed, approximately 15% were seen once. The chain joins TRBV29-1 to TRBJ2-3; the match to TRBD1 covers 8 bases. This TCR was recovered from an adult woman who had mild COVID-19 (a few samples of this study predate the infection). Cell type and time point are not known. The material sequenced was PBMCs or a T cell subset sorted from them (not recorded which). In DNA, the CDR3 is TGCAGCGTTGAGTCTTCAGGGGGCTCAGATACGCAGTATTTT. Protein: CSVESSGGSDTQYF.